The 23 T cell receptor beta chains reported below all come from one sample, sequenced in a study of cytomegalovirus exposure and HLA in healthy donors. Primers included in the PCR were 60 Vbeta and 13 Jbeta primers. Assay used: immunoSEQ multiplex PCR; TCRdb lists only in-frame clones, some missing. Its clone listing holds tens of thousands of clones. The sequenced sample consisted of PBMCs. The receptor set was obtained from a woman aged 55-69 years in good health and CMV-seronegative.

The V call is TRBV10-3, the J call TRBJ2-5; 7 bases align to TRBD2. In germline, CDR1 is ENHRY, CDR2 SYGVKD. With 5 bases clipped from V and 6 bases from J, the junction kept 12 bases outside the gene matches. The CDR3 runs to 15 residues. The CDR3 spells CAISNSDGRWQTQYF. CDR3 DNA sequence: TGTGCCATCAGTAATTCCGACGGGAGGTGGCAGACCCAGTACTTC.

This chain uses TRBV27 with TRBJ2-7, with 7 bases lining up with TRBD1. Germline loops: CDR1 MNHEY, CDR2 SMNVEV (reference sequence). The CDR3 is made up of 15 amino acids. J lost 2 bases, V lost 6 bases, and 10 bases had no gene match. The CDR3 bases are TGTGCCAGCAGATTTTTCGCCGGGACAGCCTACGAGCAGTACTTC. Encoded protein: CASRFFAGTAYEQYF.

The V gene is TRBV5-1, the J gene TRBJ2-3, with TRBD2 as a possible D gene (6 bases). Trimming stripped 0 bases from V and 0 bases from J, with 14 bases between. CDR1 is SGHRS, CDR2 YFSETQ, per germline. The length of the CDR3 is 17 residues. The CDR3 DNA sequence: TGCGCCAGCAGCTTGGAGGGGTCTGGGGGGAGCACAGATACGCAGTATTTT. Its translation is CASSLEGSGGSTDTQYF. The full variable domain, with the rest looked up from reference TRBV5-1 and TRBJ2-3, is KAGVTQTPRYLIKTRGQQVTLSCSPISGHRSVSWYQQTPGQGLQFLFEYFSETQRNKGNFPGRFSGRQFSNSRSEMNVSTLELGDSALYLCASSLEGSGGSTDTQYFGPGTRLTVL.

The CDR3, as DNA: TGTGCCAGTAGCACCCTGACAGGAAACACTGAAGCTTTCTTT. Translating gives CASSTLTGNTEAFF. The V call is TRBV19, the J call TRBJ1-1; D might be TRBD1 (6 bases). V lost 6 bases to trimming and J lost 2 bases, with 13 bases between them. Germline assignment: CDR1 LNHDA and CDR2 SQIVND (reference sequence). The CDR3 totals 14 residues. Full variable domain (remainder filled in from reference TRBV19 and TRBJ1-1): DGGITQSPKYLFRKEGQNVTLSCEQNLNHDAMYWYRQDPGQGLRLIYYSQIVNDFQKGDIAEGYSVSREKKESFPLTVTSAQKNPTAFYLCASSTLTGNTEAFFGQGTRLTVV.

V usage is TRBV6-1 and J usage is TRBJ1-5; D is ambiguous. V lost 0 bases and J lost 7, with 10 bases in between. The CDR3 has 14 residues. The germline CDR1 and CDR2 sequences are MNHNS and SASEGT. In DNA form, the CDR3 reads TGTGCCAGCAGTGAAGCGGAGAGGGTACAGCCCCAGCATTTT. Its protein is CASSEAERVQPQHF.

This rearrangement joins TRBV10-1 to TRBJ2-1, with 7 bases identical to TRBD2. The V gene's germline CDR1 is WNHNN and CDR2 SYGVQD (reference sequence). The V segment lost 3 bases and the J segment 1 base; nucleotides outside the gene matches: 0. The CDR3 loop spans 14 amino acids. Here the CDR3 reads CASSEAGSYNEQFF. The CDR3 coding sequence is TGCGCCAGCAGTGAAGCGGGATCCTACAATGAGCAGTTCTTC.

The chain employs TRBV10-3 and TRBJ2-5; 7 bases map to TRBD1. The tail of the sequence fits TRBJ2-7 better, so the J call may be wrong. This CDR3 spans 15 amino acids. Germline values: CDR1 ENHRY, CDR2 SYGVKD. DNA for the CDR3: TGTGCCACGAGTAGGGCAGGGGACAGCTCCTACGAGCAGTACTTC. Protein sequence: CATSRAGDSSYEQYF.

The V gene is TRBV6-5, the J gene TRBJ2-2; TRBD1 is a possible D gene (6 bases). The germline gives CDR1 MNHEY, CDR2 SVGAGI. Between the trimmed V and J ends, which lost 6 bases and 1 base, there was a span of 9 bases. This CDR3 has 14 residues. The CDR3 nucleotides read TGTGCCAGCAGAGTGGGACAGAACACCGGGGAGCTGTTTTTT. This encodes CASRVGQNTGELFF.

This sequence joins TRBV7-8 and TRBJ2-5; 13 positions match TRBD2. Trimming took 5 bases from V and 4 from J; bases not matched to a gene: 7. CDR1 SGHVS and CDR2 FQNEAQ come from the germline V gene. CDR3 size: 16 residues. CDR3 loop: CASSGTRLAGGETQYF. The CDR3 nucleotides read TGTGCCAGCAGCGGCACCCGACTAGCGGGAGGAGAGACCCAGTACTTC.

This chain connects TRBV28 to TRBJ2-2; possible D gene TRBD1, 6 bases. This CDR3 has 13 amino acids. CDR1 is MDHEN, CDR2 SYDVKM, per germline. V lost 4 bases to trimming and J lost 6 bases, with 9 bases between them. CDR3 sequence: CASSSDRAGELFF. In DNA form, the CDR3 reads TGTGCCAGCAGTTCGGACAGAGCCGGGGAGCTGTTTTTT.

V gene TRBV21-1 combines with J gene TRBJ2-7; TRBD1 reflects the table's D call only, with no check against the DNA. TRBV21-1 constitutes a pseudogene. CDR3 length: 19 residues. The CDR3 bases are TGTGCCAGCAGCAAAGACTGGACAGGTGGGACTCTTATCTCCTACGAGCAGTACTTC. Protein product: CASSKDWTGGTLISYEQYF.

The gene calls are TRBV4-1 and TRBJ2-7; D is perhaps TRBD2 (6 bases). The V gene lost 1 base and the J gene lost 9 bases, with 22 bases spanning the gap. This CDR3 region has 16 residues. CDR1 is MGHRA, CDR2 YSYEKL, per germline. The CDR3 protein is CASSQGGSGDPRRQYF. The CDR3 DNA is TGCGCCAGCAGCCAAGGGGGTTCGGGGGACCCCCGACGGCAGTACTTC.

The CDR3 loop reads CASSLGSSGSNEQFF. The CDR3, as DNA: TGTGCCAGCAGCTTAGGGTCTAGCGGGAGCAATGAGCAGTTCTTC. The genes are TRBV7-9 and TRBJ2-1; 10 bases line up with TRBD2. CDR1 is SEHNR and CDR2 is FQNEAQ in the germline V gene (reference sequence). J was trimmed by 6 bases and V by 1 base; bases with no gene match: 3. There are 15 residues in the CDR3.

The CDR3 region has the DNA TGTGCCACCAGCAGAGAGAGGGCAGGATTAGCCTACGAGCAGTACTTC. It codes for CATSRERAGLAYEQYF. The V call is TRBV15, the J call TRBJ2-7; D might be TRBD2 (5 bases). Trimming shortened V by 0 bases and J by 2 bases, and 14 bases separated the two germline ends. Per the germline V gene, CDR1 is LNHNV and CDR2 is YYDKDF (reference sequence). CDR3 length: 16 residues.

The rearrangement links TRBV4-1 to TRBJ1-4, with 10 bases fitting TRBD1. V shed 5 bases and J 8 bases; nucleotides not matched to a gene: 11. The CDR3 covers 16 residues. CDR1 and CDR2 from the germline V gene are MGHRA and YSYEKL. CDR3 nucleotide sequence: TGCGCCAGCAGCAAATTCGAGGGACAGGGGAAAGAAAAACTGTTTTTT. Its translation is CASSKFEGQGKEKLFF.

The rearrangement joins TRBV6-5 to TRBJ2-6; weak D call: TRBD1 (6 bases). Germline V gene lookup returns CDR1 MNHEY and CDR2 SVGAGI. The CDR3 extends over 16 amino acids. V was clipped by 4 bases and J by 0 bases, with 10 bases between them. The CDR3 loop reads CASSFQQGSGANVLTF. The DNA of the CDR3 is TGTGCCAGCAGTTTCCAACAGGGCTCTGGGGCCAACGTCCTGACTTTC.

V and J are TRBV7-9 and TRBJ2-1; TRBD2 might be the D (5 bases). The CDR3 length is 14 residues. Per the germline V gene, CDR1 is SEHNR and CDR2 is FQNEAQ (reference sequence). Trimming removed 2 bases from V and 6 bases from J, with 11 bases in between. CDR3 amino acids: CASSLNLAGNEQFF. CDR3 coding DNA: TGTGCCAGCAGCTTAAACCTAGCAGGCAATGAGCAGTTCTTC.

The chain couples TRBV5-1 to TRBJ1-1; the D gene is possibly TRBD1 (5 bases). Trimming removed 3 bases from V and 8 bases from J, with 8 bases in between. CDR1 is SGHRS and CDR2 is YFSETQ in the germline V gene. The CDR3 is 11 residues long. The CDR3 region is CASSWGGEAFF. Here the CDR3 DNA reads TGCGCCAGCAGCTGGGGGGGAGAAGCTTTCTTT.

Notes on this clone: The sample contains more than one DNA sequence encoding this CDR3. The genes are TRBV19 and TRBJ2-2; 9 bases line up with TRBD1. The germline gives CDR1 LNHDA, CDR2 SQIVND (reference sequence). After removal of 6 bases from V and 2 bases from J, the junction contained 1 base not matched to a gene. The CDR3 is 14 amino acids. The CDR3 nucleotides read TGTGCCAGTAGGGGACAGGGAAACACCGGGGAGCTGTTTTTT. Translated: CASRGQGNTGELFF.

The chain employs TRBV11-3 and TRBJ2-7; 9 nucleotides align to TRBD2. Germline V gene lookup returns CDR1 SGHNT and CDR2 YENEEA. CDR3 length: 15 amino acids. With 1 base clipped from V and 4 bases from J, the junction kept 5 bases outside the gene matches. This CDR3 reads CASSLADAGGYEQYF. The CDR3 coding sequence is TGTGCCAGCAGCTTAGCGGACGCGGGAGGGTACGAGCAGTACTTC.

The chain combines TRBV5-8 with TRBJ1-4; 7 bases agree with TRBD1. The germline V gene encodes CDR1 SGHTS and CDR2 YDEGEE. V dropped 3 bases and J dropped 10; count of bases not matched to a gene: 9. The CDR3 sequence is 14 residues long. This CDR3 is CASSSYTGEGKLFF. The DNA of the CDR3 is TGTGCCAGCAGCTCTTATACAGGGGAAGGAAAACTGTTTTTT.

The chain is built from TRBV6-5 and TRBJ2-1; 10 bases line up with TRBD2. CDR1 MNHEY and CDR2 SVGAGI come from the germline V gene. CDR3 length: 15 amino acids. Trimming removed 2 bases from V and 8 bases from J; junction bases left unmatched: 6. Written as DNA, the CDR3 is TGTGCCAGCAGTTACCAAGGACTAGCGGCTCATGAGCAGTTCTTC. This codes for CASSYQGLAAHEQFF.

V usage is TRBV29-1 and J usage is TRBJ1-1, with unresolved D. Germline V gene data show CDR1 as SQVTM and CDR2 as ANQGSEA. V dropped 5 bases and J dropped 2 bases, with 15 bases sitting between them. The CDR3 extends over 14 amino acids. CDR3: CSVTALPVNTEAFF. CDR3 DNA sequence: TGCAGCGTTACAGCTCTCCCCGTTAACACTGAAGCTTTCTTT.